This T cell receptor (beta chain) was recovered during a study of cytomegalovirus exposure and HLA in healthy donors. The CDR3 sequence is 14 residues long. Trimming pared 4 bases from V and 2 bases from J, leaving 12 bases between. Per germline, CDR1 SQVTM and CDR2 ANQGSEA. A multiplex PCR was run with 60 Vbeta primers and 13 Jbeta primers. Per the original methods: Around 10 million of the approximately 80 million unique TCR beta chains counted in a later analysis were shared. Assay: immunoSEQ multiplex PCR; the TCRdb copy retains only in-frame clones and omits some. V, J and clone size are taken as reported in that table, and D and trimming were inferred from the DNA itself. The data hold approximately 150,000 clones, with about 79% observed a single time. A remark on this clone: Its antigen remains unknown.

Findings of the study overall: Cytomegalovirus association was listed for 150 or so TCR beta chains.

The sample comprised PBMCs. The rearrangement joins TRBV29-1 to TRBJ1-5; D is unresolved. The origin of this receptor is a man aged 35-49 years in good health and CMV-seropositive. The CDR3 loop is CSVGEFGGNQPQHF. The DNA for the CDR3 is TGCAGCGTTGGAGAGTTCGGGGGCAATCAGCCCCAGCATTTT.